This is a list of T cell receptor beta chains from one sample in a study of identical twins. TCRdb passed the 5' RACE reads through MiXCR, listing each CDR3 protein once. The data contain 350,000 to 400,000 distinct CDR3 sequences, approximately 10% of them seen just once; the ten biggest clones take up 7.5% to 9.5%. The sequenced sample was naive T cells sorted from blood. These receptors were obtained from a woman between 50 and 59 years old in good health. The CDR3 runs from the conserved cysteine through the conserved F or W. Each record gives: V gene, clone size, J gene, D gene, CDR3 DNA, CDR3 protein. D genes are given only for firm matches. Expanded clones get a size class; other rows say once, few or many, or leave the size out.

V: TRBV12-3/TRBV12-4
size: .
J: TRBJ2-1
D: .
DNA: TGTGCCAGCAGTGCCTCGAGAGTGGTAACCGAGCAGTTCTTC
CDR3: CASSASRVVTEQFF

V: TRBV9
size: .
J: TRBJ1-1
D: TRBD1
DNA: TGTGCCAGCAGCTCAGACAGGGGTGTAACTGAAGCTTTCTTT
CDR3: CASSSDRGVTEAFF

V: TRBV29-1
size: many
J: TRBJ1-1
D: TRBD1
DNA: TGCAGCGTTGAAGGAAGACAGGGGTTGCTTCAAGCTTTCTTT
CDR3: CSVEGRQGLLQAFF

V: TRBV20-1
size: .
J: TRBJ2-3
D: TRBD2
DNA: TGCAGTGCCAATTCGGGGCTAGCGGGAAGTAGCACAGATACGCAGTATTTT
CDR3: CSANSGLAGSSTDTQYF

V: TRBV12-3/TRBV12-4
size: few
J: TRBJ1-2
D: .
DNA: TGTGCCAGCAGTTTCGGGGTTTATGGCTACACCTTC
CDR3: CASSFGVYGYTF

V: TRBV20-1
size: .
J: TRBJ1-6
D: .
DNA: TGCAGTGCTAGAGATTACGGAATTGGAGGGTCACCCCTCCACTTT
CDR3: CSARDYGIGGSPLHF

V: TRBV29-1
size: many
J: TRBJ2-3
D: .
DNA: TGCAGCGTTGAAACAGGGTTCGGCACAGATACGCAGTATTTT
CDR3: CSVETGFGTDTQYF

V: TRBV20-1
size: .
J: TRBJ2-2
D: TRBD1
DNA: TGCAGTGCTAGAATCCGGGACAGTAACACCGGGGAGCTGTTTTTT
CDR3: CSARIRDSNTGELFF

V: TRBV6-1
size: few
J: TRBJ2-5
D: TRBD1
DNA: TGTGCCAGCAGTGCAAACAGGGGGCGCGGGCAAGAGACCCAGTACTTC
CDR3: CASSANRGRGQETQYF

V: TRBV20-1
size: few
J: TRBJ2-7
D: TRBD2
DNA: TGCAGTGCTAGACGGTTAGCGGGATACTACGAGCAGTACTTC
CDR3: CSARRLAGYYEQYF

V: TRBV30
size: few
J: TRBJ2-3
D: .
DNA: TGTGCCTCGACGGCGGGACGCACAGATACGCAGTATTTT
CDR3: CASTAGRTDTQYF

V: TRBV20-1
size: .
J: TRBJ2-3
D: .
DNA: TGCAGTGCCCGGTGGGGAGATACGCAGTATTTT
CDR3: CSARWGDTQYF

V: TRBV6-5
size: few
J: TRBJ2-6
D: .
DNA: TGTGCCAGCAGCTTTACAAGTTCCTCTGGGGCCAACGTCCTGACTTTC
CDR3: CASSFTSSSGANVLTF

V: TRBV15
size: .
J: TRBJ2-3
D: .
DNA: TGTGCCACCAGCAGAGAAGGACAGTATACGCAGTATTTT
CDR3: CATSREGQYTQYF

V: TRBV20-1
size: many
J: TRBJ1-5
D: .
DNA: TGCAGTGCTAGGGTCGACTATAGCAATCAGCCCCAGCATTTT
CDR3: CSARVDYSNQPQHF

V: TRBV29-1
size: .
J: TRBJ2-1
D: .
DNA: TGCAGCGTTGAGTTGGGCAGGGGGGGCGATGAGCAGTTCTTC
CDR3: CSVELGRGGDEQFF

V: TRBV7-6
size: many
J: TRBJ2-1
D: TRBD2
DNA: TGTGCCAGCAGCTTAATGTCTAGCGGCTTCTACAATGAGCAGTTCTTC
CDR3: CASSLMSSGFYNEQFF

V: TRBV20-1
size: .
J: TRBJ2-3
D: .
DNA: TGCAGTGCTCAGGAGAGGGGGTCTAGCACAGATACGCAGTATTTT
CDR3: CSAQERGSSTDTQYF

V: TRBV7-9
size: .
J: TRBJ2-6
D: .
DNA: TGTGCCAGCAGCGGGGAGCCGAAAGACTCTGGGGCCAACGTCCTGACTTTC
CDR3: CASSGEPKDSGANVLTF

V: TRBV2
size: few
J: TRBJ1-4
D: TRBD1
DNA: TGTGCCAGCAGCTCCGGGACAGGGAGGTCGGAACTGTTTTTT
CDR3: CASSSGTGRSELFF

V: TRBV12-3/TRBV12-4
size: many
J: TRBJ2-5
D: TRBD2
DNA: TGTGCCAGCAGTCCCCCTGGACTAGCGGGAGTAGGGACCCAGTACTTC
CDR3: CASSPPGLAGVGTQYF

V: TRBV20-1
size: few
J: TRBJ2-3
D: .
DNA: TGCAGCCCTGTCGGGCTCCTGACAGATACGCAGTATTTT
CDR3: CSPVGLLTDTQYF